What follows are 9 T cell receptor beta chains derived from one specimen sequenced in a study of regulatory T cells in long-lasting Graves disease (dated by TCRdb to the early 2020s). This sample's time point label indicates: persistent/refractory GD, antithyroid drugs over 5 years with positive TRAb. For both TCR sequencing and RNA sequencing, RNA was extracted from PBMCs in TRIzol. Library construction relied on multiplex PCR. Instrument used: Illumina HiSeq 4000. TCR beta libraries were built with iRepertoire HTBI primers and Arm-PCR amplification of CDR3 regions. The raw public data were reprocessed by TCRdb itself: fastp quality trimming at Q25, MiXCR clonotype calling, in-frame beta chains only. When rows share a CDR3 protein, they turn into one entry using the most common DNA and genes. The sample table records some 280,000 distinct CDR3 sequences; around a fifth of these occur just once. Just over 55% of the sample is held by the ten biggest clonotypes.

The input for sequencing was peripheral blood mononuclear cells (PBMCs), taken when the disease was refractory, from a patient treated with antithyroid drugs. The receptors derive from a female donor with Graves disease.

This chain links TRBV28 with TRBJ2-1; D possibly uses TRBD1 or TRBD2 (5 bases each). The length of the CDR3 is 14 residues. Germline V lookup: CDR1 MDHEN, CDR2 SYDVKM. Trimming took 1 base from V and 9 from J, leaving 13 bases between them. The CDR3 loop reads CASSLSGARGEQFF. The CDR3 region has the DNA TGTGCCAGCAGTTTATCCGGGGCAAGGGGTGAGCAGTTCTTC.

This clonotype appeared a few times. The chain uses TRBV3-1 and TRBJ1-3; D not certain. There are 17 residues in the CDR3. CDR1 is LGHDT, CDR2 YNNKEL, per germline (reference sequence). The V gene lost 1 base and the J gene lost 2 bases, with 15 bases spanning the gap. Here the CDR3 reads CASSQGLGGVTGNTIYF. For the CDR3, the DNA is TGTGCCAGCAGCCAAGGCCTCGGCGGGGTAACTGGAAACACCATATATTTT. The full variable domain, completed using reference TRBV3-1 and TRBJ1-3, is DTAVSQTPKYLVTQMGNDKSIKCEQNLGHDTMYWYKQDSKKFLKIMFSYNNKELIINETVPNRFSPKSPDKAHLNLHINSLELGDSAVYFCASSQGLGGVTGNTIYFGEGSWLTVV.

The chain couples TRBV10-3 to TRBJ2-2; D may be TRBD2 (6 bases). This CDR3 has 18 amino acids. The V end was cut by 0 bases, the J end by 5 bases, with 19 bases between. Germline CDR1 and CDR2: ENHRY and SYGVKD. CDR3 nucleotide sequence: TGTGCCATCAGTGAGTCGGGACTGAAGATAGTGGTGACCGGGGAGCTGTTTTTT. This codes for CAISESGLKIVVTGELFF.

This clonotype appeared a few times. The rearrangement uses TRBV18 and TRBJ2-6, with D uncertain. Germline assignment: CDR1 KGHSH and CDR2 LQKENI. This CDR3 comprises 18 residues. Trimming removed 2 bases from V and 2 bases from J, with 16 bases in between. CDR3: CASSPASSIQTGANVLTF. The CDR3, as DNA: TGTGCCAGCTCACCAGCCTCTTCGATCCAAACTGGGGCCAACGTCCTGACTTTC.

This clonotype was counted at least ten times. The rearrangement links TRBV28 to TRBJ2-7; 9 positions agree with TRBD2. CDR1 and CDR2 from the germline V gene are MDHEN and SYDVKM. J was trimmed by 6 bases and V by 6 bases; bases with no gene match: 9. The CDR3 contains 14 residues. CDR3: CASRKAGGMGEQYF. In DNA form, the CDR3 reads TGTGCCAGCAGGAAGGCGGGAGGGATGGGCGAGCAGTACTTC.

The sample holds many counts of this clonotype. The CDR3 nucleotides read TGTGCCAGCAGGGTCGGGACACCCTTTTGGGACTATGGCTACACCTTC. It specifies CASRVGTPFWDYGYTF. This chain uses TRBV6-1 with TRBJ1-2, with D maybe TRBD1 (6 bases). The germline gives CDR1 MNHNS, CDR2 SASEGT. Deletions cut 6 bases from V and 3 bases from J, with 20 bases between. The CDR3 consists of 16 residues.

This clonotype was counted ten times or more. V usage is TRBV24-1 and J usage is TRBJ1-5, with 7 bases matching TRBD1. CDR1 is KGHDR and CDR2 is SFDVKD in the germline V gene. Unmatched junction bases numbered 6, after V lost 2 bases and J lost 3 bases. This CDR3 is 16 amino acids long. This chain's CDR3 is CATSDSDQGDNQPQHF. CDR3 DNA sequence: TGTGCCACCAGTGATTCCGATCAGGGGGACAATCAGCCCCAGCATTTT.

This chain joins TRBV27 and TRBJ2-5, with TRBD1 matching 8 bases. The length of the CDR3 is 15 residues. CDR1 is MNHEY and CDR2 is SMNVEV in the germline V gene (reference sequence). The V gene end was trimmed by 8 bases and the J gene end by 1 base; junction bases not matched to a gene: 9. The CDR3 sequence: CASGRQGTLQETQYF. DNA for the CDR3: TGTGCCAGCGGGCGACAGGGGACCCTCCAAGAGACCCAGTACTTC.

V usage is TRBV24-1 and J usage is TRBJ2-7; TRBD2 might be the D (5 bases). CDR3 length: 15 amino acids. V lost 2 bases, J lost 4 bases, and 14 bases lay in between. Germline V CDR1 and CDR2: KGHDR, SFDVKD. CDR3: CATSDSRSGSYEQYF. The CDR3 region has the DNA TGTGCCACCAGTGATTCCAGGTCGGGGTCTTACGAGCAGTACTTC.